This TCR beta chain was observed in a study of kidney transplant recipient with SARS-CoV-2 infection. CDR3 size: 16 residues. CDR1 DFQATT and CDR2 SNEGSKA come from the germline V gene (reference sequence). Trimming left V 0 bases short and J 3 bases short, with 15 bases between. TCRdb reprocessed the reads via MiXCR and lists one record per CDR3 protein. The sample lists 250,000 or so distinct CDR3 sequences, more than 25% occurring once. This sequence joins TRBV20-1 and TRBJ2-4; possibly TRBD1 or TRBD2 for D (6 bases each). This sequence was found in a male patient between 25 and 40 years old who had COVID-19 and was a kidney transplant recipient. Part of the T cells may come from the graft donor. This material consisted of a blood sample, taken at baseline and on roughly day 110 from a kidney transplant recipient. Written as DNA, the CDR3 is TGCAGTGCTAGAGAGGGGATCAGGGGAGGCAAAAACATTCAGTACTTC. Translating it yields CSAREGIRGGKNIQYF.